This TCR beta chain comes out of a study of cytomegalovirus exposure and HLA in healthy donors. At sampling all donors were nominally healthy, likely with unrecorded immune exposures. The germline V and J ends were trimmed by 5 bases and 4 bases, with 18 bases remaining between them. This CDR3 comprises 16 residues. Germline assignment: CDR1 MDHEN and CDR2 SYDVKM. A multiplex PCR was run with 60 Vbeta primers and 13 Jbeta primers. Measured with immunoSEQ multiplex PCR; TCRdb has only the in-frame clones, and not every one. The sample consists of 78,000 or so clones, roughly 80% of them appearing once.

This rearrangement joins TRBV28 to TRBJ1-5; possible D gene TRBD1, 5 bases. The sample was PBMCs. The TCR was taken from a woman aged 50 to 60 in good health and CMV-seronegative. The CDR3 sequence: CASSPPQGLGNQPQHF. DNA for the CDR3: TGTGCCAGCAGTCCCCCGCAGGGATTGGGGAATCAGCCCCAGCATTTT.